This entry is about one T cell receptor beta chain. What it binds is unknown. The data stem from a study of cytomegalovirus exposure and HLA in healthy donors. About the research overall: Early release data held around 82 million unique TCRs from HLA-typed donors. Broader study findings: An observed cluster of highly shared sequence variants was recorded as a likely sequencing artifact. It was reported in a later analysis that an Asian-associated ancestry cluster showed fewer N-insertions than the 666-donor mean.

Primers for the PCR totalled 60 Vbeta and 13 Jbeta. The assay was immunoSEQ multiplex PCR, and TCRdb's table has in-frame clones only and misses some. The data hold 85,000 to 90,000 clones, with 85% observed a single time. Germline CDR1 is WSHSY and CDR2 is SAAADI. With V trimmed by 6 bases and J by 6 bases, 9 bases remained unmatched. The CDR3 runs to 17 residues. The chain combines TRBV10-2 with TRBJ2-2; 14 nucleotides line up with TRBD2. The sequence derives from a middle-aged man in good health and CMV-seropositive. Source material: PBMCs. The DNA of the CDR3 is TGCGCCAGCAGCGTAACGGGACTAGCGGGAGTACCCGGGGAGCTGTTTTTT. This sequence encodes CASSVTGLAGVPGELFF.